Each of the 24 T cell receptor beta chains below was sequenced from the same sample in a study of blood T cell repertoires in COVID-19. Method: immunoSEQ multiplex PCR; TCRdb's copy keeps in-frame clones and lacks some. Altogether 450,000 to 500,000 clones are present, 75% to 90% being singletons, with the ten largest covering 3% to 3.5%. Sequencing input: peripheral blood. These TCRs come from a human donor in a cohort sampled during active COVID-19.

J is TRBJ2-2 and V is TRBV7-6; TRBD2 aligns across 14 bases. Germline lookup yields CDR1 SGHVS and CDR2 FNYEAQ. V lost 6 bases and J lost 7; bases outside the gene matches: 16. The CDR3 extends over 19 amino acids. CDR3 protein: CASSHQNPGLAGGGGELFF. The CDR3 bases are TGTGCCAGCAGTCATCAGAACCCAGGACTAGCGGGAGGTGGCGGGGAGCTGTTTTTT.

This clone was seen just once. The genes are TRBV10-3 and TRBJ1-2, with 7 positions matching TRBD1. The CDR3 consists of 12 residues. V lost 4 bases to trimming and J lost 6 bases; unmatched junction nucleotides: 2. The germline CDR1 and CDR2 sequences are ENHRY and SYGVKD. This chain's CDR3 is CAISGQGHGYTF. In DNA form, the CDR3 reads TGTGCCATCAGTGGACAGGGACATGGCTACACCTTC.

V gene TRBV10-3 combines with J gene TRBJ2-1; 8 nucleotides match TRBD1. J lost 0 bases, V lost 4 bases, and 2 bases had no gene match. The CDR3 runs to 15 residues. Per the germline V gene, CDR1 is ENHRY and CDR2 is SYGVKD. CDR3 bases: TGTGCCATCAGTGTGACAGGGGTCTCCTACAATGAGCAGTTCTTC. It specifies CAISVTGVSYNEQFF.

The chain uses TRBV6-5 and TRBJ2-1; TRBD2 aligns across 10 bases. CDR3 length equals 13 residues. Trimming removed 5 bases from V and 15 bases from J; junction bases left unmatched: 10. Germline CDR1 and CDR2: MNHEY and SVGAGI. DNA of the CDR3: TGTGCCAGCAGTATCCTAGCGGGAGCATCAGTGTTCTTC. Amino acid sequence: CASSILAGASVFF.

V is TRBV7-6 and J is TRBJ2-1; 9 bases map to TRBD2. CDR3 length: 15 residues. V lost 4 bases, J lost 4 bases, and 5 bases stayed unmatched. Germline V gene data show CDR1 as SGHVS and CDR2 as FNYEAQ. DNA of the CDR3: TGTGCCAGCAGCTCGCGGGAGGGCCAATACAATGAGCAGTTCTTC. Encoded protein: CASSSREGQYNEQFF.

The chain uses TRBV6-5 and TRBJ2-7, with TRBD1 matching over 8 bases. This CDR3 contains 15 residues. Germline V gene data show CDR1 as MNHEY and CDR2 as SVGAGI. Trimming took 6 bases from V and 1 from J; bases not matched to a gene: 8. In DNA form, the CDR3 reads TGTGCCAGCAGACGATCCAGGGGGCCTTCCTACGAGCAGTACTTC. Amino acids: CASRRSRGPSYEQYF.

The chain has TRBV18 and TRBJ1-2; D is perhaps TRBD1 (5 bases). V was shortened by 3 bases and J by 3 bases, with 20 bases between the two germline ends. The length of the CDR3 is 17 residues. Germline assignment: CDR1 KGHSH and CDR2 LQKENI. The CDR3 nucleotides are TGTGCCAGCTCACCCCAAAGACACCTCGGAGGGGACTATGGCTACACCTTC. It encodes CASSPQRHLGGDYGYTF.

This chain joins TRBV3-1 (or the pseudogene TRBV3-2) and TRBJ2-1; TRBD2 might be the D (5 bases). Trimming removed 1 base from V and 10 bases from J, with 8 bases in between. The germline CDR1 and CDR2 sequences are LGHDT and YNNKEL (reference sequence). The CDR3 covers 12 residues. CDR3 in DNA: TGTGCCAGCAGCCAAGGGCGCGGGGAGCAGTTCTTC. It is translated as CASSQGRGEQFF.

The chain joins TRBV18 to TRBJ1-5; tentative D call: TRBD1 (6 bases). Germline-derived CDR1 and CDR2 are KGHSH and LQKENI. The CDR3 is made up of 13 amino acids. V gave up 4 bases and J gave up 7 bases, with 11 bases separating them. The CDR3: CASSLDSRQPQHF. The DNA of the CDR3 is TGTGCCAGCTCACTGGACAGCCGGCAGCCCCAGCATTTT.

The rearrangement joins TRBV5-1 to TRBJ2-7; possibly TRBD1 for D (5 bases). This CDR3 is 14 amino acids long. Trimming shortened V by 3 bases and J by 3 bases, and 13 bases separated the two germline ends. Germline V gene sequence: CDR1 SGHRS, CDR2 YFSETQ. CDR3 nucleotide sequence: TGCGCCAGCAGCTCCAGGACACCAAGCTACGAGCAGTACTTC. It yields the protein CASSSRTPSYEQYF.

Written as DNA, the CDR3 is TGTGCCAGCAGTAAGACTAGCGCCTACGAGCAGTACTTC. It yields the protein CASSKTSAYEQYF. The chain recombines TRBV7-8 with TRBJ2-7; TRBD2 matches 8 bases. The length of the CDR3 is 13 residues. The V segment lost 6 bases and the J segment 2 bases; nucleotides outside the gene matches: 3. The germline V gene has CDR1 SGHVS and CDR2 FQNEAQ.

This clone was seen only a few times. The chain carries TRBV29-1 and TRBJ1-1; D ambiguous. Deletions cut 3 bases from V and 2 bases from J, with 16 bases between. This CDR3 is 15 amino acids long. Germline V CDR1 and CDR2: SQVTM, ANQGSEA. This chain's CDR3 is CSVDQVGGSNTEAFF. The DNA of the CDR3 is TGCAGCGTTGATCAGGTCGGAGGGTCCAACACTGAAGCTTTCTTT.

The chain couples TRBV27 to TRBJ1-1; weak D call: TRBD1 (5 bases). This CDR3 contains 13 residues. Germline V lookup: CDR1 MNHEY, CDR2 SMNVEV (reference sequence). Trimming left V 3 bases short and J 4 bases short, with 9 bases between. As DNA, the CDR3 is TGTGCCAGCAGTTTGGGGCCAGGCACTGAAGCTTTCTTT. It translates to CASSLGPGTEAFF.

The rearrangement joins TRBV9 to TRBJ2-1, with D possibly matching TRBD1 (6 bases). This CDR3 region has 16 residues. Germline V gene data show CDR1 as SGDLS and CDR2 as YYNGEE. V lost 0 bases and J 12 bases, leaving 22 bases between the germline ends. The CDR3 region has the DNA TGTGCCAGCAGCGTAGGCCAGGGGCTTGTGTATTTTGGGCAGTTCTTC. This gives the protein CASSVGQGLVYFGQFF.

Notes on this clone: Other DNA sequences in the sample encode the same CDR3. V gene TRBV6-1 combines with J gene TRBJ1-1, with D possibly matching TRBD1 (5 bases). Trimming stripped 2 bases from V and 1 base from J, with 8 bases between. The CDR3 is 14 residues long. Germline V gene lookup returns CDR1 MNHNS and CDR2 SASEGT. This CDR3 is CASSERGRNTEAFF. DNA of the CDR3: TGTGCCAGCAGTGAAAGGGGCCGGAACACTGAAGCTTTCTTT.

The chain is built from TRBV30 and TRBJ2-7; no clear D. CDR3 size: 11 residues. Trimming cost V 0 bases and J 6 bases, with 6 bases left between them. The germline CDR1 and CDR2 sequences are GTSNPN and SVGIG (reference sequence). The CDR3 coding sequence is TGTGCCTGGAGTGTACGAGTCGAGCAGTACTTC. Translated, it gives CAWSVRVEQYF.

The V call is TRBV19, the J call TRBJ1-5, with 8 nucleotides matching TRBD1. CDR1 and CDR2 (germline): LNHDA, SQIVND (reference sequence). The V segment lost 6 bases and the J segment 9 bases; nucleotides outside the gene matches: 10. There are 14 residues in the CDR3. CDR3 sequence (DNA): TGTGCCAGTAGCAAGACAGGGGTAGACGTGCCCCAGCATTTT. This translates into CASSKTGVDVPQHF.

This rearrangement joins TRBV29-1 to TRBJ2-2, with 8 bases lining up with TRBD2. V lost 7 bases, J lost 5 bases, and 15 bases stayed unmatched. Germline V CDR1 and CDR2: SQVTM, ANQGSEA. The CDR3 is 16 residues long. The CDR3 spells CSARGGTFAQTGELFF. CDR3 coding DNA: TGCAGCGCCCGGGGGGGGACCTTTGCTCAAACCGGGGAGCTGTTTTTT.

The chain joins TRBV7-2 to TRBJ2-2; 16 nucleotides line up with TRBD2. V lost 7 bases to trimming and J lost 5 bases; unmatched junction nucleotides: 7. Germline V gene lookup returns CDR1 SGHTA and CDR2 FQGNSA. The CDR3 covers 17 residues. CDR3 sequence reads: CASNAGLAGGGTGELFF. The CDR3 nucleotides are TGTGCCAGCAACGCGGGACTAGCGGGAGGGGGGACCGGGGAGCTGTTTTTT.

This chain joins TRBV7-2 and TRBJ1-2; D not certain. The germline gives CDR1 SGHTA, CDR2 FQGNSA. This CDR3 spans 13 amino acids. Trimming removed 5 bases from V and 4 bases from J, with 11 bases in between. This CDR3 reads CASSPDGVYGYTF. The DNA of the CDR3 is TGTGCCAGCAGCCCCGACGGAGTCTATGGCTACACCTTC.

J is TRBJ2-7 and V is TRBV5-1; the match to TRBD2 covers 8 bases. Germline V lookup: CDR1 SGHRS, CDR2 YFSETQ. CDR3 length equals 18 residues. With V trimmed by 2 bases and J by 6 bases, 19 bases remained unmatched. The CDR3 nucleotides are TGCGCCAGCAGCTTTAAGGTTCTCCGGGAGGGCCTCTTCCGCGAGCAGTACTTC. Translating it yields CASSFKVLREGLFREQYF.

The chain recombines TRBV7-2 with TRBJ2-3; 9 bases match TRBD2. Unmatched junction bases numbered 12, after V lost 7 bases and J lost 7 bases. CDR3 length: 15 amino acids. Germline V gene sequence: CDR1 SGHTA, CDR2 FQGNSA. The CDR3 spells CASIRTGTSRHTQYF. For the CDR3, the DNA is TGTGCCAGCATTCGAACCGGGACTAGCAGACATACGCAGTATTTT.

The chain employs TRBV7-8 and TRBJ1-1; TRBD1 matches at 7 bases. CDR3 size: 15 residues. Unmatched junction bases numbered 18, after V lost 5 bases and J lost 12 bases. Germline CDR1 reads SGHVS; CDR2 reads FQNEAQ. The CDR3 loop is CASSADTGAVWGTFF. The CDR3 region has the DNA TGTGCCAGCAGCGCGGACACAGGGGCGGTGTGGGGGACTTTCTTT.

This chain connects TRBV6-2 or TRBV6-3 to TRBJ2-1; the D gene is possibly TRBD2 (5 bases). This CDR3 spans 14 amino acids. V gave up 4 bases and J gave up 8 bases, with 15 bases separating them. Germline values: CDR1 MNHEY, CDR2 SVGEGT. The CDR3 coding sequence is TGTGCCAGCAGTTCGTACCCGAGGGATTATGAGCAGTTCTTC. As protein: CASSSYPRDYEQFF.